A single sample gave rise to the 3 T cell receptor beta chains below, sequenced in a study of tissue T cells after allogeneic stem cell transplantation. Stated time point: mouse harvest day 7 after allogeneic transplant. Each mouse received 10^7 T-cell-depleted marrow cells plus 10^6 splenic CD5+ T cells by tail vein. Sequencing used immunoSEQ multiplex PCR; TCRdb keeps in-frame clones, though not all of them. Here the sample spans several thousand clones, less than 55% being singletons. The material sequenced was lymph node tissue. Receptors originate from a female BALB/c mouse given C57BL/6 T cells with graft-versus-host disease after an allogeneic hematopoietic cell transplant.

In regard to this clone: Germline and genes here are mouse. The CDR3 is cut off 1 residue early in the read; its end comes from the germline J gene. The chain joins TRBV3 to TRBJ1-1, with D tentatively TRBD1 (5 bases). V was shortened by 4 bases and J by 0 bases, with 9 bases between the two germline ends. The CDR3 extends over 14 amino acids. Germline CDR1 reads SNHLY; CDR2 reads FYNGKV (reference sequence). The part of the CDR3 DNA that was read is TGTGCCAGCAGCTCGTGGACAACAAACACAGAAGTCTTC. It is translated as CASSSWTTNTEVF. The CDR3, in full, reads CASSSWTTNTEVFF. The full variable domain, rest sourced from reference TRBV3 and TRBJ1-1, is GPKVLQIPSHQIIDMGQMVTLNCDPVSNHLYFYWYKQILGQQMEFLVNFYNGKVMEKSKLFKDQFSVERPDGSYFTLKIQPTALEDSAVYFCASSSWTTNTEVFFGKGTRLTVV.

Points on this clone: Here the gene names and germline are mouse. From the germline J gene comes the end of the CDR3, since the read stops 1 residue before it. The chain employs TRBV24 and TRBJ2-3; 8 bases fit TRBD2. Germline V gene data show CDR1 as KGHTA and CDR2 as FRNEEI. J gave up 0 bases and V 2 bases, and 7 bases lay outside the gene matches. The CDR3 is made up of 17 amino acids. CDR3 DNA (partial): TGTGCCAGCAGTCTGCCTGGGGGGCCCACTAGTGCAGAAACGCTGTAT. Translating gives CASSLPGGPTSAETLY. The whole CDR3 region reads CASSLPGGPTSAETLYF.

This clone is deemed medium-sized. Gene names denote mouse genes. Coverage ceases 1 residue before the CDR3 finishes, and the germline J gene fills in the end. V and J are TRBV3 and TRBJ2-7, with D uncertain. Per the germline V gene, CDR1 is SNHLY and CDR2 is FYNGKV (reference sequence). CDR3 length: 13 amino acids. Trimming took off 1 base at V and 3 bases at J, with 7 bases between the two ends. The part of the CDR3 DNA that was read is TGTGCCAGCAGCTTAGATAGGGACTATGAACAGTAC. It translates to CASSLDRDYEQY. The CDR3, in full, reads CASSLDRDYEQYF. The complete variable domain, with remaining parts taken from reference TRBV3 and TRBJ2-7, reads GPKVLQIPSHQIIDMGQMVTLNCDPVSNHLYFYWYKQILGQQMEFLVNFYNGKVMEKSKLFKDQFSVERPDGSYFTLKIQPTALEDSAVYFCASSLDRDYEQYFGPGTRLTVL.